These 27 T cell receptor beta chains were sequenced from one sample in a study of long-term antiretroviral therapy in people with HIV. Investigators performed immunoSEQ version v3.0 at survey level. The protocol was immunoSEQ multiplex PCR, while the TCRdb copy is restricted to in-frame clones and leaves out a portion. The sample yields tens of thousands of clones, around 86% seen once. The input for sequencing was unsorted PBMCs, taken about 2.6 years after starting antiretroviral therapy. These receptors were obtained from a man in his forties or fifties with HIV.

The chain recombines TRBV28 with TRBJ1-2; no reliable D call. The CDR3 is 15 residues long. Per germline, CDR1 MDHEN and CDR2 SYDVKM. V lost 5 bases, J lost 1 base, and 14 bases lay in between. The CDR3 spells CASSPSTHVNYGYTF. The CDR3 DNA is TGTGCCAGCAGTCCTAGTACGCACGTTAACTATGGCTACACCTTC.

V usage is TRBV27 and J usage is TRBJ1-2; D call uncertain. Germline CDR1 reads MNHEY; CDR2 reads SMNVEV (reference sequence). Trimming removed 2 bases at V and 8 bases at J, with 12 bases between. The CDR3 is 13 amino acids. CDR3 region: CASSLVEGGGYTF. The CDR3 DNA reads as TGTGCCAGCAGTTTAGTTGAGGGAGGCGGCTACACCTTC.

This clone has a handful of counts. The chain couples TRBV18 to TRBJ1-2; 8 bases map to TRBD1. The CDR3 length is 14 residues. The V segment lost 6 bases and the J segment 5 bases; nucleotides outside the gene matches: 8. Per germline, CDR1 KGHSH and CDR2 LQKENI. CDR3 region: CASSGAQGDYGYTF. DNA of the CDR3: TGTGCCAGCTCCGGGGCACAGGGGGATTATGGCTACACCTTC.

This chain joins TRBV9 and TRBJ2-2; D is perhaps TRBD1 (6 bases). Germline V gene lookup returns CDR1 SGDLS and CDR2 YYNGEE. The CDR3 totals 17 residues. Trimming removed 0 bases at V and 0 bases at J, with 12 bases between. CDR3 in DNA: TGTGCCAGCAGCGTAGCCACAGGGATAGCGAACACCGGGGAGCTGTTTTTT. Translation: CASSVATGIANTGELFF.

The V call is TRBV7-2, the J call TRBJ2-7, with D hard to call. Germline V lookup: CDR1 SGHTA, CDR2 FQGNSA. V lost 5 bases and J 0 bases, leaving 5 bases between the germline ends. The CDR3 is 12 amino acids. The DNA of the CDR3 is TGTGCCAGCAGCCAAAGCTCCTACGAGCAGTACTTC. Translated, it gives CASSQSSYEQYF.

The chain uses TRBV5-1 and TRBJ1-5; TRBD1 is a possible D gene (6 bases). CDR1 SGHRS and CDR2 YFSETQ come from the germline V gene. Deletions cut 1 base from V and 7 bases from J, with 12 bases between. This CDR3 is built from 14 residues. The DNA of the CDR3 is TGCGCCAGCAGCTTGTCAGGGGCAGAGCAGCCCCAGCATTTT. It is translated as CASSLSGAEQPQHF.

This clone showed up just once. The V gene is TRBV30, the J gene TRBJ1-1, with 7 positions matching TRBD1. The CDR3 length is 14 residues. Germline V gene data show CDR1 as GTSNPN and CDR2 as SVGIG (reference sequence). The J segment lost 1 base and the V segment lost 1 base, leaving 3 bases of the junction unmatched. The chain's CDR3 is CAWSARGRNTEAFF. The CDR3 nucleotides read TGTGCCTGGAGTGCCAGGGGGAGGAACACTGAAGCTTTCTTT.

The genes are TRBV7-9 and TRBJ1-1; no reliable D call. Trimming left V 3 bases short and J 4 bases short, with 9 bases between. CDR1 and CDR2 from the germline V gene are SEHNR and FQNEAQ (reference sequence). The CDR3 loop spans 13 amino acids. The CDR3 coding sequence is TGTGCCAGCAGCTTGGAAGTGAGCACTGAAGCTTTCTTT. Amino acids: CASSLEVSTEAFF. Complete variable domain (other parts from reference TRBV7-9 and TRBJ1-1): DTGVSQNPRHKITKRGQNVTFRCDPISEHNRLYWYRQTLGQGPEFLTYFQNEAQLEKSRLLSDRFSAERPKGSFSTLEIQRTEQGDSAMYLCASSLEVSTEAFFGQGTRLTVV.

The chain carries TRBV7-3 and TRBJ2-2; the D gene could be TRBD1 or TRBD2 (7 bases each). Germline CDR1 SGHTA, CDR2 FQGTGA. The V end lost 8 bases, the J end lost 5 bases, and 15 bases lay between the germline ends. The CDR3 spans 14 residues. The CDR3 is CASGRGGATGELFF. The CDR3, as DNA: TGTGCCAGCGGCAGGGGGGGAGCTACCGGGGAGCTGTTTTTT. Complete variable domain (other parts from reference TRBV7-3 and TRBJ2-2): GAGVSQTPSNKVTEKGKYVELRCDPISGHTALYWYRQSLGQGPEFLIYFQGTGAADDSGLPNDRFFAVRPEGSVSTLKIQRTERGDSAVYLCASGRGGATGELFFGEGSRLTVL.

The rearrangement joins TRBV6-5 to TRBJ2-5; D is unclear. Germline V CDR1 and CDR2: MNHEY, SVGAGI. The CDR3 is 12 amino acids. V shed 6 bases and J shed 4 bases, with 9 bases lying between them. CDR3: CASSSVGETQYF. In DNA form, the CDR3 reads TGTGCCAGCAGCTCAGTGGGAGAGACCCAGTACTTC.

The chain joins TRBV6-8 to TRBJ2-1; 7 bases map to TRBD1. This CDR3 is built from 13 residues. From germline, CDR1 is MNHGY and CDR2 SAAAGT. The CDR3 nucleotides read TGTGCAGCCCAGGGGGTTTCCTACAATGAGCAGTTCTTC. This encodes CAAQGVSYNEQFF.

This sequence joins TRBV2 and TRBJ2-3; TRBD1 aligns across 7 bases. CDR3 size: 13 residues. Germline V gives CDR1 SNHLY, CDR2 FYNNEI. The J segment lost 4 bases and the V segment lost 8 bases, leaving 6 bases of the junction unmatched. The CDR3 bases are TGTGCCAGCTATGACAGGGTTGCAGATACGCAGTATTTT. Translated, it gives CASYDRVADTQYF.

This clone has a handful of counts. The chain carries TRBV7-9 and TRBJ1-2; 10 bases are shared with TRBD1. J was trimmed by 2 bases and V by 5 bases; bases with no gene match: 5. CDR1 and CDR2 from the germline V gene are SEHNR and FQNEAQ (reference sequence). The CDR3 consists of 15 residues. The CDR3 bases are TGTGCCAGCAGCACGGGGACAGGGGACAACTATGGCTACACCTTC. It codes for CASSTGTGDNYGYTF.

The CDR3 reads CASSVDPGYTEAFF. The CDR3 nucleotides read TGTGCCAGTAGTGTCGACCCAGGGTACACTGAAGCTTTCTTT. The chain is built from TRBV19 and TRBJ1-1, with D maybe TRBD1 (5 bases). CDR3 length: 14 amino acids. V shed 5 bases and J shed 3 bases, with 13 bases lying between them. The germline gives CDR1 LNHDA, CDR2 SQIVND (reference sequence).

This rearrangement joins TRBV6-1 to TRBJ1-5; 7 bases are shared with TRBD1. This CDR3 region has 13 residues. J was trimmed by 6 bases and V by 5 bases; bases with no gene match: 4. CDR1 is MNHNS and CDR2 is SASEGT in the germline V gene. The CDR3 DNA reads as TGTGCCAGCAGTCCATCAGGGGGTCAGCCCCAGCATTTT. Its protein product is CASSPSGGQPQHF.

In DNA, the CDR3 is TGTGCCAGCAGCTTAAAGGGAAGGGGACTTGGCTACACCTTC. This sequence encodes CASSLKGRGLGYTF. This chain connects TRBV5-4 to TRBJ1-2; possible D gene TRBD1, 5 bases. The CDR3 loop spans 14 amino acids. Per germline, CDR1 SGHNT and CDR2 YYREEE (reference sequence). Trimming stripped 2 bases from V and 7 bases from J, with 15 bases between. The full variable domain, its missing parts supplied by reference TRBV5-4 and TRBJ1-2, is ETGVTQSPTHLIKTRGQQVTLRCSSQSGHNTVSWYQQALGQGPQFIFQYYREEENGRGNFPPRFSGLQFPNYSSELNVNALELDDSALYLCASSLKGRGLGYTFGSGTRLTVV.

This sequence joins TRBV6-6 and TRBJ1-4; TRBD1 is a possible D gene (6 bases). The CDR3 loop spans 16 amino acids. The V end lost 2 bases, the J end lost 5 bases, and 15 bases lay between the germline ends. Germline CDR1 is MNHNY and CDR2 is SVGAGI (reference sequence). CDR3 coding DNA: TGTGCCAGCAGTTACCGGTACAGGGAGGGGAATGAAAAACTGTTTTTT. Translating it yields CASSYRYREGNEKLFF.

The gene calls are TRBV5-1 and TRBJ1-2; 7 positions match TRBD1. Trimming took 3 bases from V and 4 from J; bases not matched to a gene: 6. This CDR3 contains 14 residues. Germline lookup yields CDR1 SGHRS and CDR2 YFSETQ. CDR3 coding DNA: TGCGCCAGCAGCTCAACAGGGGCAAGCTATGGCTACACCTTC. Residues: CASSSTGASYGYTF.

V and J are TRBV5-1 and TRBJ2-7, with 7 bases identical to TRBD1. This CDR3 has 15 amino acids. V lost 4 bases, J lost 3 bases, and 10 bases stayed unmatched. Germline CDR1 SGHRS, CDR2 YFSETQ. DNA for the CDR3: TGCGCCAGCAGCCCCGAGGGACAGACGCTCTACGAGCAGTACTTC. It is translated as CASSPEGQTLYEQYF.

The chain recombines TRBV11-1 with TRBJ1-2, with D possibly matching TRBD1 (6 bases). V was cut by 5 bases and J by 6 bases, with 13 bases left in between. Germline V CDR1 and CDR2: SGHAT, FQDESV (reference sequence). The CDR3 contains 13 residues. The chain's CDR3 is CASSLQGWDGYTF. CDR3 in DNA: TGTGCCAGCAGCCTACAGGGTTGGGATGGCTACACCTTC.

The chain recombines TRBV4-1 with TRBJ2-1, with TRBD2 matching over 10 bases. The J segment lost 3 bases and the V segment lost 2 bases, leaving 1 base of the junction unmatched. The CDR3 runs to 15 residues. Per germline, CDR1 MGHRA and CDR2 YSYEKL. DNA for the CDR3: TGCGCCAGCAGCCAAAGGACTAGCGGCTACAATGAGCAGTTCTTC. Its translation is CASSQRTSGYNEQFF.

The genes are TRBV25-1 and TRBJ1-2, with D unclear. Germline assignment: CDR1 MGHDK and CDR2 SYGVNS. CDR3 size: 15 residues. The germline V and J ends were trimmed by 1 base and 10 bases, with 19 bases remaining between them. This CDR3 is CASSESFGPTSAYTF. The CDR3 region has the DNA TGTGCCAGCAGTGAATCGTTTGGGCCAACCTCTGCCTACACCTTC.

This chain connects TRBV19 to TRBJ2-2; D is perhaps TRBD2 (7 bases). Trimming took off 8 bases at V and 0 bases at J, with 16 bases between the two ends. Germline V gene lookup returns CDR1 LNHDA and CDR2 SQIVND (reference sequence). The CDR3 is 16 residues long. The CDR3 spells CASYRGAEANTGELFF. The CDR3 nucleotides read TGTGCCAGTTACCGGGGGGCAGAAGCGAACACCGGGGAGCTGTTTTTT.

V usage is TRBV2 and J usage is TRBJ2-3, with D possibly being TRBD2 (6 bases). V was pared by 8 bases and J by 2 bases, with 17 bases between. Looked up from germline, CDR1 is SNHLY and CDR2 is FYNNEI. This CDR3 comprises 15 residues. Here the CDR3 DNA reads TGTGCCAGCCGCCAGGACTACCTCCTCACAGATACGCAGTATTTT. Its protein is CASRQDYLLTDTQYF.

The J gene is TRBJ2-2, the V gene TRBV9; 14 bases map to TRBD2. Germline assignment: CDR1 SGDLS and CDR2 YYNGEE. This CDR3 is built from 16 residues. Trimming at V came to 4 bases and at J to 6 bases, leaving 5 bases not matched to a gene. As DNA, the CDR3 is TGTGCCAGCAGCTTCAGGACTAGCGGGGGGTCCGGGGAGCTGTTTTTT. Translation: CASSFRTSGGSGELFF.

This chain connects TRBV28 to TRBJ2-1, with 10 bases lining up with TRBD2. The CDR3 contains 21 residues. CDR1 MDHEN and CDR2 SYDVKM come from the germline V gene. Trimming cost V 6 bases and J 0 bases; bases outside gene matches: 20. This CDR3 is CASSPPRVRTSGSVSYNEQFF. Written as DNA, the CDR3 is TGTGCCAGCAGCCCCCCCAGGGTGAGGACTAGCGGATCCGTCTCCTACAATGAGCAGTTCTTC.

This chain uses TRBV28 with TRBJ1-5; D is uncertain. From germline, CDR1 is MDHEN and CDR2 SYDVKM. The CDR3 contains 12 residues. V shed 2 bases and J shed 6 bases, with 5 bases lying between them. Written as DNA, the CDR3 is TGTGCCAGCAGTTTACCGGTTCAGCCCCAGCATTTT. It translates to CASSLPVQPQHF.